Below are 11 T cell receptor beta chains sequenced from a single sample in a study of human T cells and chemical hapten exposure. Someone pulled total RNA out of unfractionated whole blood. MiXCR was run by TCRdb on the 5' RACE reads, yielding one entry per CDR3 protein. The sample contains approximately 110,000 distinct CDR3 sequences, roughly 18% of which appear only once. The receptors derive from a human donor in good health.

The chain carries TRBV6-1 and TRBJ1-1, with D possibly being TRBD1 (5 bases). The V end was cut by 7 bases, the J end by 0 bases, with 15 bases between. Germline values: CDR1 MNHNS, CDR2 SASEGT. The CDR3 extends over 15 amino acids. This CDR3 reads CASNRSPLLNTEAFF. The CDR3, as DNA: TGTGCCAGCAACAGGAGCCCCCTTTTGAACACTGAAGCTTTCTTT.

CDR3 in amino acids: CASGADSTDTQYF. The CDR3 DNA reads TGCGCCAGTGGAGCGGATAGCACAGATACGCAGTATTTT. V is TRBV5-1 and J is TRBJ2-3; tentative D call: TRBD2 (5 bases). Trimming took off 8 bases at V and 0 bases at J, with 10 bases between the two ends. Per germline, CDR1 SGHRS and CDR2 YFSETQ. The CDR3 consists of 13 residues. Full variable domain (remainder filled in from reference TRBV5-1 and TRBJ2-3): KAGVTQTPRYLIKTRGQQVTLSCSPISGHRSVSWYQQTPGQGLQFLFEYFSETQRNKGNFPGRFSGRQFSNSRSEMNVSTLELGDSALYLCASGADSTDTQYFGPGTRLTVL.

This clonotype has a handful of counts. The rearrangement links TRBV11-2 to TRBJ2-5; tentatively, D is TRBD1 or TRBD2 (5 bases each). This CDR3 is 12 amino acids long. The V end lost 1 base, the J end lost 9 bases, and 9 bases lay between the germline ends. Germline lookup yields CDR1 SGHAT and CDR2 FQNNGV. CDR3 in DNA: TGTGCCAGCAGCTTAGGGGGGTGGGCCCAGTACTTC. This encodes CASSLGGWAQYF.

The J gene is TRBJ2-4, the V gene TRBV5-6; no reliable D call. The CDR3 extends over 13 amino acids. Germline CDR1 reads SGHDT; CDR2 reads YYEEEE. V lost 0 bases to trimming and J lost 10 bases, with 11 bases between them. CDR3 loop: CASSLGQLRIQYF. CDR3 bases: TGTGCCAGCAGCTTGGGGCAGTTGAGGATTCAGTACTTC.

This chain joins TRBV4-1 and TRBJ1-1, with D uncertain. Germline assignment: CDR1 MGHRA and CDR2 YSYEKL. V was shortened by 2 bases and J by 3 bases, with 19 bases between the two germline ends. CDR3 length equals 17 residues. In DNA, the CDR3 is TGCGCCAGCAGCCAACTGCAAGGAGGAGCTCTGGACACTGAAGCTTTCTTT. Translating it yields CASSQLQGGALDTEAFF.

CDR3 in DNA: TGCGCCAGCAGCTTGATGTCATCTGGAAACACCATATATTTT. Translated: CASSLMSSGNTIYF. The chain has TRBV5-1 and TRBJ1-3, with unresolved D. Between the trimmed V and J ends, which lost 1 base and 1 base, there was a span of 6 bases. This CDR3 has 14 residues. CDR1 and CDR2 from the germline V gene are SGHRS and YFSETQ.

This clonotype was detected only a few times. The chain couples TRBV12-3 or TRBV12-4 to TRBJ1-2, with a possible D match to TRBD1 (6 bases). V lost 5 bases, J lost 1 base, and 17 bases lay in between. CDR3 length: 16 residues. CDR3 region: CASSPEQGRFNYGYTF. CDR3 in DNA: TGTGCCAGCAGTCCGGAACAGGGAAGGTTTAACTATGGCTACACCTTC.

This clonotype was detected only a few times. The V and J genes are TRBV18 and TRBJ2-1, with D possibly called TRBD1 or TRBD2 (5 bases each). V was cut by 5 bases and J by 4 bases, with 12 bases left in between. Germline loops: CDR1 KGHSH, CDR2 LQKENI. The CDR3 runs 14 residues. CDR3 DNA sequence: TGTGCCAGCTCATCAGGGCGGGTTTACAATGAGCAGTTCTTC. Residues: CASSSGRVYNEQFF.

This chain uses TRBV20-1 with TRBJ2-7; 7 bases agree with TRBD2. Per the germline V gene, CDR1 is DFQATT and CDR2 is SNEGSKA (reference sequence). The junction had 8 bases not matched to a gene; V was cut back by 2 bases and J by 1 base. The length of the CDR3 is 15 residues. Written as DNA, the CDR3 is TGCAGTGCTAGACGGGCGGGAGAAGCGTCCTACGAGCAGTACTTC. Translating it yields CSARRAGEASYEQYF.

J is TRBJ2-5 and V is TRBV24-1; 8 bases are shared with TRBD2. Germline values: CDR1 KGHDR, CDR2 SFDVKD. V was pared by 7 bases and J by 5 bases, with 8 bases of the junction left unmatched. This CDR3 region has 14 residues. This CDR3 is CATSVRGGPETQYF. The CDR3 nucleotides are TGTGCCACCAGCGTACGCGGGGGGCCGGAGACCCAGTACTTC.

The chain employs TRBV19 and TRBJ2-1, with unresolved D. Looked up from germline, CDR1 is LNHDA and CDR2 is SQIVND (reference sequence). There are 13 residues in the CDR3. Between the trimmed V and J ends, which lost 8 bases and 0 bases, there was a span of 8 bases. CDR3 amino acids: CASSASSYNEQFF. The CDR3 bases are TGTGCCAGTTCCGCGAGCTCCTACAATGAGCAGTTCTTC.